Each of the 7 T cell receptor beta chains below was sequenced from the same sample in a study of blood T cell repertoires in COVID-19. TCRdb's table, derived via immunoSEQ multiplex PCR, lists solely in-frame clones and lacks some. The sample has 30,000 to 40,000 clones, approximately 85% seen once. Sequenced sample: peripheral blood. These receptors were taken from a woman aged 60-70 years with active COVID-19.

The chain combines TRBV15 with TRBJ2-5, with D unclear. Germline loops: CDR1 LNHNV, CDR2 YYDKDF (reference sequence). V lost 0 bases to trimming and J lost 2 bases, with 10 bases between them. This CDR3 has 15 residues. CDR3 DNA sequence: TGTGCCACCAGCAGAGATTCGATGGAGCAAGAGACCCAGTACTTC. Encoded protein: CATSRDSMEQETQYF.

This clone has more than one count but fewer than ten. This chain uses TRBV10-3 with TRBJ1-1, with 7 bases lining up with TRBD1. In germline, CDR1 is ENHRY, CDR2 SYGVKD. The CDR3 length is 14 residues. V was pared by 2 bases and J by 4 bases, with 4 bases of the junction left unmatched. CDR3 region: CAISEGEGATEAFF. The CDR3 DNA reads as TGTGCCATCAGTGAGGGTGAGGGGGCCACTGAAGCTTTCTTT.

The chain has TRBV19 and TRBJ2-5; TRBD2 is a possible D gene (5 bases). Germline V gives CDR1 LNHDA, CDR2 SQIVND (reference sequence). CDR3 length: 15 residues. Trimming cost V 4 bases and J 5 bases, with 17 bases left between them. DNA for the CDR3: TGTGCCAGTAGTAGCCAGACAAGCGGATTTGAGACCCAGTACTTC. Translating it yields CASSSQTSGFETQYF.

The CDR3 loop is CASSLSSSGRAYEQFF. The CDR3 coding sequence is TGCGCCAGCAGCTTGTCGTCGAGCGGGAGGGCCTACGAGCAGTTCTTC. This chain links TRBV5-1 with TRBJ2-1; 10 nucleotides agree with TRBD2. Germline V gene sequence: CDR1 SGHRS, CDR2 YFSETQ. Trimming cost V 1 base and J 10 bases; bases outside gene matches: 11. This CDR3 contains 16 residues.

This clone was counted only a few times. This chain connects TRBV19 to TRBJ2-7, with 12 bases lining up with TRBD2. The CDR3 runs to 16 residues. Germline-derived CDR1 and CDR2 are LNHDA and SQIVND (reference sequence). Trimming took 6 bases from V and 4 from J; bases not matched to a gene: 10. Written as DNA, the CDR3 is TGTGCCAGTAGCTCCCGAGCGACTAGCGGGGGATACGAGCAGTACTTC. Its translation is CASSSRATSGGYEQYF.

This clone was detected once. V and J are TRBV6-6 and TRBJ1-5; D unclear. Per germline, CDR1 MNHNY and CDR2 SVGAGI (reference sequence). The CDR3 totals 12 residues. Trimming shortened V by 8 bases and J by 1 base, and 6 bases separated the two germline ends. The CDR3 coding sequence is TGTGCCAGCTCTGAGAGCAATCAGCCCCAGCATTTT. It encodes CASSESNQPQHF.

The CDR3 spells CASSARLPNYGYTF. CDR3 DNA: TGTGCCAGCAGCGCCCGACTGCCGAACTATGGCTACACCTTC. The V gene is TRBV7-9, the J gene TRBJ1-2; D unresolved. From germline, CDR1 is SEHNR and CDR2 FQNEAQ (reference sequence). V was shortened by 5 bases and J by 2 bases, with 12 bases between the two germline ends. The length of the CDR3 is 14 residues.